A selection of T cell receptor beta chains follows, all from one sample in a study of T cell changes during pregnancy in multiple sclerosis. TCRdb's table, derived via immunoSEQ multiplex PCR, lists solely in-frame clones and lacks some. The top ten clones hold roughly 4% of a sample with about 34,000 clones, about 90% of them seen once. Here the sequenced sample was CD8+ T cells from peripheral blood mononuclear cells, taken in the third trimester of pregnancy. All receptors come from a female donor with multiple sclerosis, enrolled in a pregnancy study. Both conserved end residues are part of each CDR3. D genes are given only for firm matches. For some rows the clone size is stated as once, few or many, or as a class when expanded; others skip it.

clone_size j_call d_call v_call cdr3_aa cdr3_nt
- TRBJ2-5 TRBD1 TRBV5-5 CASSHLAGGLETQYF TGTGCCAGCAGCCACCTGGCAGGGGGCCTAGAGACCCAGTACTTC
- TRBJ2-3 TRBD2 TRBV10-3 CAISRLAGGTSTDTQYF TGTGCCATCAGCCGGCTAGCGGGGGGTACTAGCACAGATACGCAGTATTTT
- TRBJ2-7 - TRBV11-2 CASSLTGTPRDEQYF TGTGCCAGCAGCTTAACCGGGACACCGAGGGACGAGCAGTACTTC
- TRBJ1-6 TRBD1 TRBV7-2 CASSAGTGTSPLHF TGTGCCAGCAGCGCCGGGACAGGGACTTCACCCCTCCACTTT
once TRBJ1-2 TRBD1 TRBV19 CASSPDRVNGYTF TGTGCCAGTAGTCCGGACAGGGTAAATGGCTACACCTTC
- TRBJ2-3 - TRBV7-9 CASSLPAADTQYF TGTGCCAGCAGCTTACCGGCGGCAGATACGCAGTATTTT
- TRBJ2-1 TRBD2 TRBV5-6 CASSSGTSGYNEQFF TGTGCCAGCAGCTCCGGGACTAGCGGGTACAATGAGCAGTTCTTC
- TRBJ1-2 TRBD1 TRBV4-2 CASRIIGTGGGYGYTF TGTGCCAGCAGGATAATTGGGACAGGGGGAGGCTATGGCTACACCTTC
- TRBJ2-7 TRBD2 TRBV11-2 CASSFPGGDEQYF TGTGCCAGCAGCTTTCCTGGGGGGGACGAGCAGTACTTC
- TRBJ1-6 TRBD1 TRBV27 CASSPGTGLSPLHF TGTGCCAGCAGTCCGGGGACAGGGCTTTCACCCCTCCACTTT
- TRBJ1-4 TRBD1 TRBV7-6 CASSSTPGQGREKLFF TGTGCCAGCAGCTCTACGCCGGGACAGGGGCGTGAAAAACTGTTTTTT
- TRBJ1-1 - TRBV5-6 CASSTGTTEAFF TGTGCCAGCAGCACTGGGACTACTGAAGCTTTCTTT
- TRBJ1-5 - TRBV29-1 CSVATGDSNQPQHF TGCAGCGTTGCGACGGGAGATAGCAATCAGCCCCAGCATTTT
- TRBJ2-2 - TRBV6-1 CASRLAGELFF TGTGCCAGCAGGCTAGCGGGGGAGCTGTTTTTT
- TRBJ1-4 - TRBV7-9 CASSLSGYGKLFF TGTGCCAGCAGCTTATCAGGTTACGGAAAACTGTTTTTT
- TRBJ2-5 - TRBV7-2 CASSGPTQYF TGTGCCAGCAGCGGGCCGACCCAGTACTTC
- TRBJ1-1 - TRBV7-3 CASSVGGTEAFF TGTGCCAGCAGCGTGGGAGGGACTGAAGCTTTCTTT
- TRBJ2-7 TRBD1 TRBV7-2 CASSSDPGTGEYEQYF TGTGCCAGCAGCTCCGACCCCGGGACAGGGGAATACGAGCAGTACTTC
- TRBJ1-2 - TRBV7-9 CASSYREGGYTF TGTGCCAGCAGTTACAGGGAGGGGGGCTACACCTTC
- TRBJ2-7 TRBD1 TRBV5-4 CASSPDRGRSYEQYF TGTGCCAGCAGCCCCGACAGGGGGCGCTCCTACGAGCAGTACTTC
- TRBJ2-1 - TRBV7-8 CASSLGIGLGEFF TGTGCCAGCAGCTTAGGGATCGGCTTAGGAGAGTTCTTC
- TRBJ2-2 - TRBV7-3 CASSSSEAGELFF TGTGCCAGCAGCTCGAGCGAGGCCGGGGAGCTGTTTTTT
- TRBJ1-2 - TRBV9 CASSVAQGRNYGYTF TGTGCCAGCAGCGTAGCTCAGGGGCGGAACTATGGCTACACCTTC
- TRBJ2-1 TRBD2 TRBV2 CASSEGLAGIEQFF TGTGCCAGCAGTGAAGGATTAGCGGGGATTGAGCAGTTCTTC
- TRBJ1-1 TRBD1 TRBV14 CASSQGQGPTEAFF TGTGCCAGCAGCCAGGGACAGGGCCCCACTGAAGCTTTCTTT
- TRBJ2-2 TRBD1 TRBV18 CASSPLPSGQGDTGELFF TGTGCCAGCTCACCTCTCCCCTCGGGACAGGGCGACACCGGGGAGCTGTTTTTT
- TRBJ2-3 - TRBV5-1 CASRQESTDTQYF TGCGCCAGCAGACAGGAGAGCACAGATACGCAGTATTTT